This TCR beta chain is from a study of shared clonotypes between healthy human individuals. The junction had 6 bases not matched to a gene; V was cut back by 5 bases and J by 6 bases. The CDR3 length is 14 residues. The germline V gene encodes CDR1 MDHEN and CDR2 SYDVKM. Sequencing was performed with immunoSEQ multiplex PCR; in TCRdb, only in-frame clones are kept and a portion is missing. Here the sample spans about 2.3 million clones, 85% to 95% being singletons. The TCR comes from a man aged 18-30 years in good health. Some clones in this sample may be carry-over from other donors' samples. The source material was naive CD4+ T cells from PBMCs. The subset was: CD45RA+ positively selected. The J gene is TRBJ2-1, the V gene TRBV28, with 8 bases fitting TRBD2. CDR3: CASSPSGGVNEQFF. The CDR3, as DNA: TGTGCCAGCAGTCCTTCGGGAGGGGTCAATGAGCAGTTCTTC.